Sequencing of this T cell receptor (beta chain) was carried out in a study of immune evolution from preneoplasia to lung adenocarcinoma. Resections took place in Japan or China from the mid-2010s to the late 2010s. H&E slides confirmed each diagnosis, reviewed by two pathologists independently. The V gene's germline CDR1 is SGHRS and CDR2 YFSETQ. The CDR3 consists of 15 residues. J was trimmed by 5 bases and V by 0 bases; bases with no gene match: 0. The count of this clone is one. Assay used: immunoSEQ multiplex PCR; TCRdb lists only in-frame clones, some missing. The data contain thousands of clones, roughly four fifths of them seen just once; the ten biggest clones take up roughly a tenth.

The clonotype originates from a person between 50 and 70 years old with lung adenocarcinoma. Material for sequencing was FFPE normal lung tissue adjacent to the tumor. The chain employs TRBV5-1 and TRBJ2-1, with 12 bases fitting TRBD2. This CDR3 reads CASSLGLAGDNEQFF. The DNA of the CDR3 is TGCGCCAGCAGCTTGGGACTAGCGGGAGACAATGAGCAGTTCTTC.